One TCR beta chain is described in this entry. The antigen remains unidentified. The entry originates in a study of response to subunit inactivated influenza vaccine. Study conclusions and caveats: It was suggested by the authors that few new T cells are recruited by each seasonal influenza vaccination.

TCRdb itself ran the RT-PCR reads through MiXCR, one entry per CDR3 protein. The sample holds about 800,000 distinct CDR3 sequences, about 20% seen once. The CDR3 is 15 residues long. Germline lookup yields CDR1 LNHDA and CDR2 SQIVND (reference sequence). V was trimmed by 5 bases and J by 0 bases, leaving 10 bases between them. J is TRBJ2-2 and V is TRBV19, with D possibly TRBD2 on 5 matching bases. This specimen consisted of PBMCs from blood, obtained 5 days after vaccination. The sequence was collected from a man aged 45 to 65 who received an inactivated influenza vaccine. The CDR3 reads CASSRTFSNTGELFF. In DNA form, the CDR3 reads TGTGCCAGTAGTCGGACTTTCTCGAACACCGGGGAGCTGTTTTTT.